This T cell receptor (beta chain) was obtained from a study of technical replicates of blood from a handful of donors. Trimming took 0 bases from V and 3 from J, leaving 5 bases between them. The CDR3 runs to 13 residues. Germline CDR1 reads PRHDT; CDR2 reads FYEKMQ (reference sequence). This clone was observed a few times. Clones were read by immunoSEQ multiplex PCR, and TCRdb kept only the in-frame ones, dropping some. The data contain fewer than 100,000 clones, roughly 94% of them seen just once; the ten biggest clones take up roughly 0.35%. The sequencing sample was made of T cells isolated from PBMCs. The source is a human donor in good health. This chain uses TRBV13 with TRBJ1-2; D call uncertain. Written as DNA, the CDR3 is TGTGCCAGCAGCTTAGGGCAGTACTATGGCTACACCTTC. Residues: CASSLGQYYGYTF.